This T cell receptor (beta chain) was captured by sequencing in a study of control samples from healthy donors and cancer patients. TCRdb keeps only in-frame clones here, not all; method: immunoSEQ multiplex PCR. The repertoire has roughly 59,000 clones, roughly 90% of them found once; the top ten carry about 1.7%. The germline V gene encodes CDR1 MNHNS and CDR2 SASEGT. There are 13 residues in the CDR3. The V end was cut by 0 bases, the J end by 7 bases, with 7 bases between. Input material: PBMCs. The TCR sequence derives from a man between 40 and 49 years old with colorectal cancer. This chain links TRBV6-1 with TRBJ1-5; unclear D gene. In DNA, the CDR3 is TGTGCCAGCAGTGAAGCAGGGAGGCAGCCCCAGCATTTT. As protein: CASSEAGRQPQHF.